The rows below give T cell receptor beta chains drawn from one sample of a study of T cells in Graves' hyperthyroidism and ophthalmopathy. TCRdb reprocessed the multiplex PCR reads with MiXCR, giving one entry per CDR3 protein. The sample carries nearly 250,000 distinct CDR3 sequences, about a sixth recorded once. The sample comprised blood. The receptors were sampled from a woman under 30 with Graves' ophthalmopathy. CDR3s include the opening cysteine and the closing phenylalanine or tryptophan. The D gene is left open where the match is weak. Only part of the rows carry a size: once, few, many, or a class if the clone is expanded.

few TRBJ2-3 NA TRBV9 CASSRLLSTDTQYF TGTGCCAGCAGCCGACTACTTAGCACAGATACGCAGTATTTT
many TRBJ2-5 TRBD1 TRBV20-1 CSAEDRGSETQYF TGCAGTGCTGAAGACAGGGGGTCAGAGACCCAGTACTTC
many TRBJ2-7 NA TRBV7-9 CASSRSAGTAYEQYF TGTGCCAGCAGTCGTAGCGCGGGAACCGCCTACGAGCAGTACTTC
many TRBJ2-5 TRBD1 TRBV24-1 CATSDPGQAPETQYF TGTGCCACCAGTGATCCCGGACAGGCCCCAGAGACCCAGTACTTC
many TRBJ2-5 NA TRBV10-3 CAISEGAPGEQETQYF TGTGCCATCAGTGAGGGAGCCCCGGGAGAACAAGAGACCCAGTACTTC
many TRBJ1-2 NA TRBV30 CAWSVRGGGYTF TGTGCCTGGAGTGTACGCGGGGGCGGCTACACCTTC
many TRBJ2-7 TRBD1 TRBV11-2 CASSSAGTGGREQYF TGTGCCAGCAGCTCCGCCGGGACAGGGGGACGCGAGCAGTACTTC
many TRBJ2-3 TRBD2 TRBV3-1 CASSRRTSGTDTQYF TGTGCCAGCAGCCGACGGACTAGCGGCACAGATACGCAGTATTTT
NA TRBJ2-5 NA TRBV2 CASSEAREGEETQYF TGTGCCAGCAGTGAAGCAAGGGAAGGAGAAGAGACCCAGTACTTC
many TRBJ2-3 TRBD2 TRBV29-1 CSVDMTSGRPTDTQYF TGCAGCGTTGATATGACTAGCGGGAGACCCACAGATACGCAGTATTTT
many TRBJ2-1 TRBD1 TRBV20-1 CSATDPGTGPRDEQFF TGCAGTGCTACCGACCCGGGGACAGGGCCTCGCGATGAGCAGTTCTTC
NA TRBJ2-3 NA TRBV29-1 CSGRFGSTDTQYF TGCAGCGGACGATTCGGGAGCACAGATACGCAGTATTTT
many TRBJ1-3 NA TRBV4-1 CASSPGQGRDTIYF TGCGCCAGCAGCCCGGGGCAGGGGAGAGACACCATATATTTT
many TRBJ2-1 NA TRBV6-1 CASSYVQGEEMVAGDYNEQFF TGTGCCAGCAGTTATGTACAGGGGGAGGAGATGGTAGCGGGGGATTACAATGAGCAGTTCTTC
many TRBJ2-1 TRBD2 TRBV12-3/TRBV12-4 CASSGLTSGDEQFF TGTGCCAGCAGTGGCCTGACTAGCGGGGACGAGCAGTTCTTC
many TRBJ1-2 NA TRBV20-1 CSASLELTNYGYTF TGCAGTGCTAGTCTAGAGTTGACTAACTATGGCTACACCTTC
many TRBJ2-7 NA TRBV4-2 CASSPRDSGGYEQYF TGTGCCAGCAGCCCCCGGGACAGCGGGGGATACGAGCAGTACTTC
NA TRBJ1-1 NA TRBV19 CASSPSRWLNTEASF TGTGCCAGTAGTCCCTCCCGTTGGTTGAACACTGAAGCTTCCTTT
many TRBJ1-2 NA TRBV29-1 CSVVLPPNYGYTF TGCAGCGTTGTACTCCCTCCTAACTATGGCTACACCTTC
many TRBJ1-1 TRBD1 TRBV27 CASSLSSFPGQDTNTEAFF TGTGCCAGCAGTTTATCTTCTTTCCCGGGACAGGATACGAACACTGAAGCTTTCTTT